This T cell receptor beta chain was retrieved from a study of blood T cell repertoires in COVID-19. At the level of the study: COVID-19 samples, acute and convalescent, were from the United States, Italy and Spain. Sample material is recorded as cDNA or gDNA derived from T cells, B-cell-depleted T cells, or PBMCs.

Trimming removed 7 bases from V and 0 bases from J; junction bases left unmatched: 6. The CDR3 is 15 residues long. Germline CDR1 is SNHLY and CDR2 is FYNNEI. Using immunoSEQ multiplex PCR, the repertoire was profiled, and TCRdb retains in-frame clones only, with some absent. The sample shows more than 50,000 clones, 76% of them seen only once. The clonotype comes from a woman aged 80 or over with acute or convalescent COVID-19. The chain combines TRBV2 with TRBJ2-3; TRBD2 agrees at 8 bases. The sample taken for sequencing was peripheral blood. The CDR3 loop reads CASMSGGLSTDTQYF. In DNA, the CDR3 is TGTGCCAGCATGAGCGGGGGACTCAGCACAGATACGCAGTATTTT.